These 18 T cell receptor beta chains were all obtained from the same sample, sequenced in a study of blood T cell repertoires in COVID-19. The method was immunoSEQ multiplex PCR; TCRdb's version includes in-frame clones alone and lacks a portion of them. The sample shows about 330,000 clones, roughly nine tenths of them seen only once. Source material: peripheral blood. The receptors shown here come from a man between 18 and 29 years old who had recovered from COVID-19.

V usage is TRBV15 and J usage is TRBJ1-5, with D perhaps TRBD1 (5 bases). The ends were cut back, 1 base at V and 4 bases at J, with 14 bases in the middle. The CDR3 runs to 16 residues. Germline CDR1 and CDR2: LNHNV and YYDKDF (reference sequence). CDR3 amino acids: CATSRARGGLNQPQHF. The CDR3 DNA follows: TGTGCCACCAGCAGAGCTAGGGGAGGACTTAATCAGCCCCAGCATTTT.

This clone showed up just once. The chain couples TRBV6-5 to TRBJ1-1; D is perhaps TRBD1 (6 bases). Germline V gives CDR1 MNHEY, CDR2 SVGAGI. The CDR3 is 14 amino acids. Trimming removed 2 bases from V and 5 bases from J, with 12 bases in between. The CDR3 bases are TGTGCCAGCAGTTACAATACAGGGCGTACTGAAGCTTTCTTT. It encodes CASSYNTGRTEAFF.

This clone has only a few counts. The same CDR3 can be traced to other DNA sequences in this sample. This sequence joins TRBV9 and TRBJ1-5, with D possibly TRBD1 on 6 matching bases. Trimming pared 3 bases from V and 0 bases from J, leaving 10 bases between. Germline assignment: CDR1 SGDLS and CDR2 YYNGEE. The CDR3 totals 15 residues. This CDR3 reads CASSAGGGSNQPQHF. The CDR3 DNA reads as TGTGCCAGCAGCGCGGGAGGGGGTAGCAATCAGCCCCAGCATTTT.

Here the CDR3 DNA reads TGTGCCAGCAGCCCCGGGTCAACCTACGAGCAGTACTTC. Translating gives CASSPGSTYEQYF. The chain recombines TRBV6-5 with TRBJ2-7; D ambiguous. This CDR3 spans 13 amino acids. V lost 6 bases to trimming and J lost 2 bases, with 11 bases between them. Germline V CDR1 and CDR2: MNHEY, SVGAGI.

The chain employs TRBV2 and TRBJ2-5; 11 bases are a match to TRBD1. This CDR3 spans 15 amino acids. V was clipped by 5 bases and J by 5 bases; unmatched bases: 7. Germline loops: CDR1 SNHLY, CDR2 FYNNEI. DNA for the CDR3: TGTGCCAGCAGTCCTGGACAGGGGGCATGGGAGACCCAGTACTTC. This sequence encodes CASSPGQGAWETQYF.

The chain is built from TRBV6-2 or TRBV6-3 and TRBJ2-3; the D gene is possibly TRBD1 (5 bases). In germline, CDR1 is MNHEY, CDR2 SVGEGT. V shed 0 bases and J shed 1 base, with 17 bases lying between them. The CDR3 length is 18 residues. The DNA of the CDR3 is TGTGCCAGCAGTTACTCAACTTTTGACAGATTAGGCACAGATACGCAGTATTTT. Protein sequence: CASSYSTFDRLGTDTQYF.

The CDR3 sequence is CASGFGTGNTEAFF. CDR3 sequence (DNA): TGTGCTAGTGGTTTTGGGACAGGAAACACTGAAGCTTTCTTT. This chain joins TRBV12-5 and TRBJ1-1; the match to TRBD1 covers 8 bases. Unmatched junction bases numbered 2, after V lost 3 bases and J lost 2 bases. CDR1 is LGHNT, CDR2 FRNRAP, per germline. This CDR3 region has 14 residues.

This clone is a singleton in its sample. This chain uses TRBV10-2 with TRBJ2-7, with 9 bases aligning to TRBD1. Looked up from germline, CDR1 is WSHSY and CDR2 is SAAADI. The length of the CDR3 is 16 residues. J lost 6 bases, V lost 7 bases, and 16 bases had no gene match. Here the CDR3 reads CASTTGTGMGQGEQYF. The CDR3 bases are TGCGCCAGCACTACCGGGACAGGGATGGGGCAAGGCGAGCAGTACTTC.

The V call is TRBV6-1, the J call TRBJ2-7; TRBD1 agrees at 9 bases. The CDR3 contains 15 residues. Germline trimming cut 5 bases from V and 1 base from J; bases unmatched to any gene: 6. From germline, CDR1 is MNHNS and CDR2 SASEGT. In DNA, the CDR3 is TGTGCCAGCAGTCCTACAGGGGGCGCTTCCTACGAGCAGTACTTC. This codes for CASSPTGGASYEQYF.

This rearrangement joins TRBV29-1 to TRBJ2-5; no clear D gene. The V gene's germline CDR1 is SQVTM and CDR2 ANQGSEA. This CDR3 contains 12 residues. The CDR3 is CSSAVHPETQYF. In DNA form, the CDR3 reads TGCAGTTCCGCCGTACACCCAGAGACCCAGTACTTC.

This clone was picked up one time. This rearrangement joins TRBV7-9 to TRBJ2-1; 8 positions agree with TRBD2. The CDR3 is 17 amino acids. Trimming at V came to 6 bases and at J to 0 bases, leaving 10 bases not matched to a gene. Germline V gene lookup returns CDR1 SEHNR and CDR2 FQNEAQ (reference sequence). In nucleotides, the CDR3 is TGTGCCAGCAGTCCCGACCTAGCGGGCCGCTCCTACAATGAGCAGTTCTTC. Protein product: CASSPDLAGRSYNEQFF. The full variable domain, its missing parts supplied by reference TRBV7-9 and TRBJ2-1, is DTGVSQNPRHKITKRGQNVTFRCDPISEHNRLYWYRQTLGQGPEFLTYFQNEAQLEKSRLLSDRFSAERPKGSFSTLEIQRTEQGDSAMYLCASSPDLAGRSYNEQFFGPGTRLTVL.

The sample holds a few counts of this clone. J is TRBJ2-7 and V is TRBV7-9; 8 bases line up with TRBD1. The trim removed 4 bases at V and 1 base at J, leaving 9 bases unmatched. This CDR3 is built from 16 residues. CDR1 is SEHNR and CDR2 is FQNEAQ in the germline V gene (reference sequence). DNA for the CDR3: TGTGCCAGCAGCTACAGTCCCGGGACAGGTTCCTACGAGCAGTACTTC. It is translated as CASSYSPGTGSYEQYF.

The V and J genes are TRBV30 and TRBJ2-6; 9 nucleotides agree with TRBD1. J lost 3 bases, V lost 7 bases, and 4 bases had no gene match. The CDR3 extends over 14 amino acids. Germline CDR1 reads GTSNPN; CDR2 reads SVGIG (reference sequence). CDR3 protein: CAFGTGFGANVLTF. CDR3 bases: TGTGCCTTCGGGACAGGGTTTGGGGCCAACGTCCTGACTTTC.

The chain carries TRBV10-3 and TRBJ2-7, with D perhaps matching TRBD1 (6 bases). Germline CDR1 ENHRY, CDR2 SYGVKD. V dropped 6 bases and J dropped 5 bases, with 20 bases sitting between them. The CDR3 is 15 amino acids. CDR3 DNA sequence: TGTGCCATCAGCTCCCCCGGGACAACGGTCCACGAGCAGTACTTC. As protein: CAISSPGTTVHEQYF.

The CDR3 loop reads CASSLWASRGWDTQYF. For the CDR3, the DNA is TGTGCCAGCAGTTTATGGGCTAGCAGGGGGTGGGATACGCAGTATTTT. The chain recombines TRBV27 with TRBJ2-3; 7 nucleotides match TRBD1. V dropped 1 base and J dropped 6; count of bases not matched to a gene: 10. In germline, CDR1 is MNHEY, CDR2 SMNVEV (reference sequence). This CDR3 has 16 amino acids.

The chain couples TRBV5-1 to TRBJ2-7; 10 nucleotides agree with TRBD1. The CDR3 is 14 residues long. V shed 4 bases and J 3 bases; nucleotides not matched to a gene: 4. CDR1 SGHRS and CDR2 YFSETQ come from the germline V gene. Here the CDR3 DNA reads TGCGCCAGCAGCAATGGACAGGGGGGCTACGAGCAGTACTTC. This gives the protein CASSNGQGGYEQYF.

The genes are TRBV19 and TRBJ2-7, with 12 positions matching TRBD1. V shed 5 bases, J shed 4 bases, and the junction held 3 bases outside the gene matches. Germline assignment: CDR1 LNHDA and CDR2 SQIVND (reference sequence). This CDR3 comprises 14 residues. CDR3 region: CASSPGQGAYEQYF. The CDR3 DNA reads TGTGCCAGTAGTCCGGGACAGGGGGCGTACGAGCAGTACTTC.

This sequence joins TRBV5-1 and TRBJ1-1, with D unclear. CDR1 is SGHRS and CDR2 is YFSETQ in the germline V gene. The CDR3 loop spans 14 amino acids. The V gene lost 1 base and the J gene lost 5 bases, with 12 bases spanning the gap. CDR3: CASSLSGRGTEAFF. CDR3 in DNA: TGCGCCAGCAGCTTGTCTGGTCGCGGAACTGAAGCTTTCTTT.